This record concerns one TCR beta chain sequence. The entry originates in a study of blood T cell repertoires in COVID-19. Study as a whole: Researchers got acute and convalescent COVID-19 samples from the United States, Italy and Spain. From T cells, B-cell-depleted T cells, or PBMCs came the material, which was cDNA or gDNA.

V trimming: 3 bases; J trimming: 2 bases; junction bases outside the gene matches: 5. In germline, CDR1 is PRHDT, CDR2 FYEKMQ (reference sequence). This CDR3 has 15 amino acids. Original processing methods: Amplified reference gene primers provided the basis for estimating nucleated cell counts. Clones were sequenced by immunoSEQ multiplex PCR, and TCRdb holds only the in-frame ones, with some missing. The DNA was the basis for D and trimming; V, J and clone size are from that table. The sample consists of about 39,000 clones, roughly 80% of them appearing once. The TCR sequence derives from a man aged 55 to 69 in a cohort sampled during active COVID-19. The chain links TRBV13 to TRBJ2-3, with 7 bases matching TRBD2. The sample consisted of peripheral blood. The CDR3 DNA is TGTGCCAGCAGCTTTTTCGGGGGGACCACAGATACGCAGTATTTT. Translated, it gives CASSFFGGTTDTQYF.